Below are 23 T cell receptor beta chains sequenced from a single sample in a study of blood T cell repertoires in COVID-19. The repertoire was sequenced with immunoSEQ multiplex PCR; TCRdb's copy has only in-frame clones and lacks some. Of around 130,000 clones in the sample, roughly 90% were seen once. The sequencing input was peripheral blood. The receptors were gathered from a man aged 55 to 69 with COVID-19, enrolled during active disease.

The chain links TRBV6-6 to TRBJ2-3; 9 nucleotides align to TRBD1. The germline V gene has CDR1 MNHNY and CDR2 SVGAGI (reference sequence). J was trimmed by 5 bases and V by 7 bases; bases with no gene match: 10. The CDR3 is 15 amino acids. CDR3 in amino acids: CASTQDRGIGDTQYF. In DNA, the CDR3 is TGTGCCAGCACCCAGGACAGGGGAATTGGAGATACGCAGTATTTT.

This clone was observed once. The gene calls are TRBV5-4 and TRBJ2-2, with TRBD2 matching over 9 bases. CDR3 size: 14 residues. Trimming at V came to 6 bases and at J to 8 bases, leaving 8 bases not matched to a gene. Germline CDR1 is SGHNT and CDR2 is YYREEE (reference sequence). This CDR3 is CASTQFLAGGELFF. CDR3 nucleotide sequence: TGTGCCAGCACCCAATTCCTAGCGGGAGGGGAGCTGTTTTTT.

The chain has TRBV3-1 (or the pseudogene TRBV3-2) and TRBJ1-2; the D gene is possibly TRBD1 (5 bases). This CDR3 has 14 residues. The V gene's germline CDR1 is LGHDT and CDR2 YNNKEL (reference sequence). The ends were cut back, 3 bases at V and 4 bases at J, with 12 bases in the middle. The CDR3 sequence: CASSHNIRGYGYTF. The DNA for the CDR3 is TGTGCCAGCAGCCATAACATAAGGGGCTATGGCTACACCTTC.

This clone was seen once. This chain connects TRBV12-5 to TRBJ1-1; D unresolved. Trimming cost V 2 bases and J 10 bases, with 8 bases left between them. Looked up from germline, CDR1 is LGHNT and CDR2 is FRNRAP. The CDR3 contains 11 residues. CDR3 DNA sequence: TGTGCTAGTGGTTTGAGAGAGGGAGCTTTCTTT. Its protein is CASGLREGAFF. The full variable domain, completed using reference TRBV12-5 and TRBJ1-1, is DARVTQTPRHKVTEMGQEVTMRCQPILGHNTVFWYRQTMMQGLELLAYFRNRAPLDDSGMPKDRFSAEMPDATLATLKIQPSEPRDSAVYFCASGLREGAFFGQGTRLTVV.

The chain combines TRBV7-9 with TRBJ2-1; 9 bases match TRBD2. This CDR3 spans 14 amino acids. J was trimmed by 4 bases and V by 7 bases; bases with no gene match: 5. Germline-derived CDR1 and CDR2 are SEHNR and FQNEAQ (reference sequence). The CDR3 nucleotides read TGTGCCAGCACGGTCCTAGCGGGGTACAATGAGCAGTTCTTC. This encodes CASTVLAGYNEQFF.

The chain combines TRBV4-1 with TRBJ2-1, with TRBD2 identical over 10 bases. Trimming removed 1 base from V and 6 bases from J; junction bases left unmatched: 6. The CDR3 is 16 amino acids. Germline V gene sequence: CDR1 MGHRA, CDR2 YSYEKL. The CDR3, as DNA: TGCGCCAGCAGCCAAGTATTAGCGGGAGGCCCCAATGAGCAGTTCTTC. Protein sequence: CASSQVLAGGPNEQFF.

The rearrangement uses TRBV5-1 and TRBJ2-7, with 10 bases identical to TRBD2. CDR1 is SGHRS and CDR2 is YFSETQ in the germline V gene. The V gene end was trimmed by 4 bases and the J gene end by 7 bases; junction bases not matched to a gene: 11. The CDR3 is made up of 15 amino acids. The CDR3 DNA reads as TGCGCCAGCAGCGGGGAGGTAGCGGGAGGAAGGGAGCAGTACTTC. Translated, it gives CASSGEVAGGREQYF.

CDR3 in amino acids: CASSSDRGGGTGELFF. The CDR3 DNA sequence: TGTGCCAGCTCATCAGACAGGGGAGGCGGCACCGGGGAGCTGTTTTTT. The chain employs TRBV18 and TRBJ2-2, with 8 bases lining up with TRBD1. The length of the CDR3 is 16 residues. The V gene end was trimmed by 5 bases and the J gene end by 4 bases; junction bases not matched to a gene: 9. Germline loops: CDR1 KGHSH, CDR2 LQKENI.

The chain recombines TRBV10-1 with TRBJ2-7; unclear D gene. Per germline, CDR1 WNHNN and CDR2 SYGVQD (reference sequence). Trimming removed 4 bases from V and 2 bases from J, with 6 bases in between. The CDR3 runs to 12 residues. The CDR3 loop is CASSGLTYEQYF. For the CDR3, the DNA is TGCGCCAGCAGTGGTCTAACCTACGAGCAGTACTTC.

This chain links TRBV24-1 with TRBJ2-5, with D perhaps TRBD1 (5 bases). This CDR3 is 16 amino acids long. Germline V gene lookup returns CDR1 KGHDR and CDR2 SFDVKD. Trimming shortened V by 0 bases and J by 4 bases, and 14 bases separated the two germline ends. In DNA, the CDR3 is TGTGCCACCAGTGATTTGGGGTCGGCAGGGTTAGAGACCCAGTACTTC. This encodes CATSDLGSAGLETQYF.

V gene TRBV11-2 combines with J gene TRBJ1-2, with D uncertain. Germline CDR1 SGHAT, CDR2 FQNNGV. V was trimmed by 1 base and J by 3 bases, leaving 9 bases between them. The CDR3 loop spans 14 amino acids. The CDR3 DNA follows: TGTGCCAGCAGCTTAGGGGAGTGGGACTATGGCTACACCTTC. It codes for CASSLGEWDYGYTF.

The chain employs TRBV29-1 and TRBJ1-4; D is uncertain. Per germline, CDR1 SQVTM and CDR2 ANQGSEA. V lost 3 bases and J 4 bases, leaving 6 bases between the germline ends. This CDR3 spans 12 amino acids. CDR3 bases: TGCAGCGTTGAGGTCAGTAATGAAAAACTGTTTTTT. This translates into CSVEVSNEKLFF.

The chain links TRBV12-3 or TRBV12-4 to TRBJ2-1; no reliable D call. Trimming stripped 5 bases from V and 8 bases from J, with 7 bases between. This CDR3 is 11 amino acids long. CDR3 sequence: CASSPSDEQFF. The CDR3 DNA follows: TGTGCCAGCAGTCCCTCGGATGAGCAGTTCTTC.

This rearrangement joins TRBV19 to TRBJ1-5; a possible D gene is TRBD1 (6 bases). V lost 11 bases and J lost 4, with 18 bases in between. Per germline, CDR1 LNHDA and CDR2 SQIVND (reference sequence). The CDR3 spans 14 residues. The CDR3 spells CAVQPGDGNQPQHF. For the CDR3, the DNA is TGTGCCGTTCAACCAGGGGATGGGAATCAGCCCCAGCATTTT.

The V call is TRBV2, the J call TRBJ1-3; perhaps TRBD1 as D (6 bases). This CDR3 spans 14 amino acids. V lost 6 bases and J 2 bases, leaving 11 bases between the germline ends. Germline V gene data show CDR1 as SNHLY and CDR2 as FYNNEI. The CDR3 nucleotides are TGTGCCAGCAGCCGGGACACTACTGGAAACACCATATATTTT. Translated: CASSRDTTGNTIYF.

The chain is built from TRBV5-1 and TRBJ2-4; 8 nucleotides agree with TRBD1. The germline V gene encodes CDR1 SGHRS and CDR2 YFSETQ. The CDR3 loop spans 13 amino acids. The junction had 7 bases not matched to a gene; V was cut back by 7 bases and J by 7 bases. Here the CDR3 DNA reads TGCGCCAGCCAAGGGACAGGTGGGAACATTCAGTACTTC. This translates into CASQGTGGNIQYF. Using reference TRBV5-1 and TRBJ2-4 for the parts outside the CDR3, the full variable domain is KAGVTQTPRYLIKTRGQQVTLSCSPISGHRSVSWYQQTPGQGLQFLFEYFSETQRNKGNFPGRFSGRQFSNSRSEMNVSTLELGDSALYLCASQGTGGNIQYFGAGTRLSVL.

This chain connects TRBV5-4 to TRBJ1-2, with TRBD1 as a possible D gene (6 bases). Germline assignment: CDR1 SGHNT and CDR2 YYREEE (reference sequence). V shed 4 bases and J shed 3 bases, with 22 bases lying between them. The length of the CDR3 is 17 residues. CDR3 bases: TGTGCCAGCAGCCCCCCGGGGGGCACGTTTAGGGACTATGGCTACACCTTC. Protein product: CASSPPGGTFRDYGYTF.

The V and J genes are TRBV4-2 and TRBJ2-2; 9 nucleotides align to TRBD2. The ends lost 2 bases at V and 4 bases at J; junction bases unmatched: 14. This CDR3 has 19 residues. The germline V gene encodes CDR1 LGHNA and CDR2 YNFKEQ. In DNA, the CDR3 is TGTGCCAGCAGCCAACACCACTCGGGGGCTAGCGGGACCACCGGGGAGCTGTTTTTT. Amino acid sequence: CASSQHHSGASGTTGELFF.

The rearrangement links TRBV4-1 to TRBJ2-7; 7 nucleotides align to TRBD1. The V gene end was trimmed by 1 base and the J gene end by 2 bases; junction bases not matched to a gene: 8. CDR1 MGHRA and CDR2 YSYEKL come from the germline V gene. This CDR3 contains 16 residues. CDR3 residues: CASSQAPGQRTYEQYF. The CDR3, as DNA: TGCGCCAGCAGCCAAGCCCCGGGACAGAGAACCTACGAGCAGTACTTC.

Written as DNA, the CDR3 is TGTGCCAGCACTCCCGGACAGAGGGAGTATGGCTACACCTTC. Protein sequence: CASTPGQREYGYTF. The chain recombines TRBV6-5 with TRBJ1-2, with D maybe TRBD1 (6 bases). CDR1 and CDR2 from the germline V gene are MNHEY and SVGAGI. This CDR3 is built from 14 residues. V was pared by 7 bases and J by 5 bases, with 17 bases between.

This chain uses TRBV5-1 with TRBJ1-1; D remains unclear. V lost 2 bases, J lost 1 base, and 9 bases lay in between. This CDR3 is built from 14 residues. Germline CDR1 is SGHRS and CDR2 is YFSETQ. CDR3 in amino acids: CASSFNVGNTEAFF. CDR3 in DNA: TGCGCCAGCAGCTTTAATGTCGGGAACACTGAAGCTTTCTTT.

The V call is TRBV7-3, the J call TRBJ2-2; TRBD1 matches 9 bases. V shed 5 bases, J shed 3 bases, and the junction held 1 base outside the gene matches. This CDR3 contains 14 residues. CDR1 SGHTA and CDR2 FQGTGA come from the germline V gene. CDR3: CASSRQGDTGELFF. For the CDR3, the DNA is TGTGCCAGCAGCCGACAGGGGGACACCGGGGAGCTGTTTTTT.

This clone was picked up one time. The CDR3 bases are TGTGCCAGTAGTATTGGGACTAGCGGGGAGGAGCAGTACTTC. Its protein is CASSIGTSGEEQYF. The chain couples TRBV19 to TRBJ2-7; TRBD2 agrees at 13 bases. Germline CDR1 and CDR2: LNHDA and SQIVND (reference sequence). The CDR3 sequence is 14 residues long. After removal of 3 bases from V and 7 bases from J, the junction contained 3 bases not matched to a gene. The full variable domain, in which reference TRBV19 and TRBJ2-7 provide the parts outside the CDR3, is DGGITQSPKYLFRKEGQNVTLSCEQNLNHDAMYWYRQDPGQGLRLIYYSQIVNDFQKGDIAEGYSVSREKKESFPLTVTSAQKNPTAFYLCASSIGTSGEEQYFGPGTRLTVT.